This record looks at one T cell receptor (beta chain) sequence and its context. Other DNA sequences in this specimen translate into the identical CDR3. These data belong to a study of T cell responses to AZD1222 COVID-19 vaccine. The J segment lost 0 bases and the V segment lost 2 bases, leaving 1 base of the junction unmatched. The germline V gene has CDR1 KGHSH and CDR2 LQKENI. The CDR3 loop spans 15 amino acids. Repertoires were generated with immunoSEQ multiplex PCR, while TCRdb's copy carries only in-frame clones and drops some. This sample carries 150,000 to 200,000 clones, around nine tenths of them seen once, and the ten largest clones take 2.6%.

The V gene is TRBV18, the J gene TRBJ1-2; 9 nucleotides align to TRBD1. The sample was peripheral blood, taken on day 0 of AZD1222 vaccination. This clonotype was sampled from an adult in good health. The CDR3 nucleotides are TGTGCCAGCTCACCAAGACAGGGGGCTAACTATGGCTACACCTTC. It encodes CASSPRQGANYGYTF.